The 23 T cell receptor beta chains below come from one sample, sequenced in a study of T cell responses to AZD1222 COVID-19 vaccine. Produced via immunoSEQ multiplex PCR; TCRdb's table is partial and in-frame only. The sample holds around 150,000 clones; almost 90% are singletons and the top ten take around 5.2%. The specimen was peripheral blood, collected on day 0 of AZD1222 vaccination. Every receptor here comes from an adult in good health.

The chain is built from TRBV9 and TRBJ2-3, with TRBD1 as a possible D gene (5 bases). The ends were cut back, 3 bases at V and 5 bases at J, with 10 bases in the middle. Germline V gene lookup returns CDR1 SGDLS and CDR2 YYNGEE. The CDR3 is 13 amino acids. Here the CDR3 reads CASSGHDRDTQYF. The CDR3 bases are TGTGCCAGCAGCGGACATGACAGAGATACGCAGTATTTT.

This clone is a singleton in its sample. The V call is TRBV6-5, the J call TRBJ1-4, with 8 nucleotides matching TRBD1. CDR3 length: 15 amino acids. The V gene end was trimmed by 2 bases and the J gene end by 8 bases; junction bases not matched to a gene: 7. Per germline, CDR1 MNHEY and CDR2 SVGAGI. CDR3 nucleotides: TGTGCCAGCAGTTACCAAACAGGGGGGGGAGAAAAACTGTTTTTT. It encodes CASSYQTGGGEKLFF.

V is TRBV28 and J is TRBJ2-7, with a weak D call TRBD2 (6 bases). CDR1 is MDHEN, CDR2 SYDVKM, per germline. V dropped 5 bases and J dropped 6 bases, with 8 bases sitting between them. This CDR3 region has 11 residues. CDR3 sequence (DNA): TGTGCCAGCAGTGGGGGAGGCGAGCAGTACTTC. Amino acids: CASSGGGEQYF.

V and J are TRBV9 and TRBJ2-2; D might be TRBD1 (5 bases). The V and J ends lost 4 bases and 6 bases respectively, with 7 bases between them. Germline loops: CDR1 SGDLS, CDR2 YYNGEE. The CDR3 runs to 12 residues. The CDR3 region is CASSLQAGELFF. For the CDR3, the DNA is TGTGCCAGCAGCCTACAGGCCGGGGAGCTGTTTTTT.

The chain uses TRBV30 and TRBJ1-2, with D possibly matching TRBD1 (6 bases). The CDR3 is 14 residues long. Germline CDR1 is GTSNPN and CDR2 is SVGIG (reference sequence). The V end lost 8 bases, the J end lost 7 bases, and 23 bases lay between the germline ends. Written as DNA, the CDR3 is TGTGCCCACACCCCGATTGCCGGGACAAGTGGCTACACCTTC. It encodes CAHTPIAGTSGYTF.

The CDR3 bases are TGTGCCAGCAGCTTTACAGGGATGAATGAGCAGTTCTTC. Residues: CASSFTGMNEQFF. The chain joins TRBV11-2 to TRBJ2-1; maybe TRBD1 (6 bases). The V gene lost 3 bases and the J gene lost 7 bases, with 10 bases spanning the gap. CDR3 length: 13 amino acids. Germline V lookup: CDR1 SGHAT, CDR2 FQNNGV.

J is TRBJ1-4 and V is TRBV5-4; tentatively, D is TRBD1 (6 bases). The CDR3 is 15 residues long. V gave up 4 bases and J gave up 7 bases, with 17 bases separating them. In germline, CDR1 is SGHNT, CDR2 YYREEE (reference sequence). CDR3 sequence: CASSRRGGQGEKLFF. CDR3 nucleotide sequence: TGTGCCAGCAGCCGCCGGGGGGGGCAAGGTGAAAAACTGTTTTTT.

The chain employs TRBV4-3 and TRBJ1-2, with TRBD1 identical over 11 bases. Trimming removed 1 base from V and 7 bases from J; junction bases left unmatched: 5. Germline V gene lookup returns CDR1 LGHNA and CDR2 YSLEER. There are 15 residues in the CDR3. The CDR3 DNA reads as TGCGCCAGCAGCCAAGGGGACAGGGGGGTATCTGGCTACACCTTC. Its translation: CASSQGDRGVSGYTF.

J is TRBJ1-5 and V is TRBV7-2; D is ambiguous. CDR1 SGHTA and CDR2 FQGNSA come from the germline V gene. The CDR3 spans 14 residues. V shed 1 base and J shed 4 bases, with 8 bases lying between them. The CDR3 region has the DNA TGTGCCAGCAGCTTAGGGGCAGTTAATCAGCCCCAGCATTTT. Residues: CASSLGAVNQPQHF.

The chain uses TRBV2 and TRBJ1-2; 8 bases match TRBD1. Trimming took 5 bases from V and 7 from J; bases not matched to a gene: 3. Germline lookup yields CDR1 SNHLY and CDR2 FYNNEI. There are 12 residues in the CDR3. The CDR3: CASSLDRAGYTF. The CDR3 nucleotides are TGTGCCAGCAGTTTGGACAGGGCTGGCTACACCTTC.

J is TRBJ2-5 and V is TRBV24-1, with 9 positions matching TRBD2. Germline assignment: CDR1 KGHDR and CDR2 SFDVKD. CDR3 length: 17 residues. J gave up 4 bases and V 2 bases, and 10 bases lay outside the gene matches. This chain's CDR3 is CATSDYFSGGVGETQYF. The CDR3 DNA reads TGTGCCACCAGTGATTATTTTAGCGGGGGAGTAGGAGAGACCCAGTACTTC.

This chain uses TRBV24-1 with TRBJ1-5, with TRBD1 as a possible D gene (5 bases). V was cut by 4 bases and J by 1 base, with 13 bases left in between. The CDR3 runs 16 residues. Germline V CDR1 and CDR2: KGHDR, SFDVKD. In nucleotides, the CDR3 is TGTGCCACCAGTGACCCCAGGGTGGACAGCAATCAGCCCCAGCATTTT. Protein: CATSDPRVDSNQPQHF.

V usage is TRBV19 and J usage is TRBJ1-1, with no clear D. V was clipped by 3 bases and J by 3 bases, with 8 bases between them. CDR1 is LNHDA and CDR2 is SQIVND in the germline V gene (reference sequence). The CDR3 is made up of 13 amino acids. The CDR3 DNA follows: TGTGCCAGTAGTATGAAGGGCGACACTGAAGCTTTCTTT. Translating gives CASSMKGDTEAFF.

Turning to this clone: Mismatch with germline at one junction end may stem from a read error. V gene TRBV6-4 combines with J gene TRBJ1-1; a possible D gene is TRBD1 (5 bases). Per the germline V gene, CDR1 is MRHNA and CDR2 is SNTAGT. The CDR3 is 14 residues long. Here the CDR3 DNA reads TGTGTCAGCAGTGCCGCGCGGGGGGATACTGAAGCTTTCTTT. Translating gives CVSSAARGDTEAFF.

The V and J genes are TRBV3-1 (or the pseudogene TRBV3-2) and TRBJ1-6, with 7 bases lining up with TRBD1. Trimming at V came to 0 bases and at J to 7 bases, leaving 9 bases not matched to a gene. This CDR3 region has 17 residues. Germline V gene sequence: CDR1 LGHDT, CDR2 YNNKEL (reference sequence). The CDR3 region is CASSQDGEGQRNSPLHF. The CDR3, as DNA: TGTGCCAGCAGCCAAGATGGTGAGGGACAGAGGAATTCACCCCTCCACTTT.

The rearrangement links TRBV7-2 to TRBJ2-6; no reliable D call. Trimming removed 3 bases at V and 0 bases at J, with 6 bases between. The CDR3 contains 15 residues. Germline lookup yields CDR1 SGHTA and CDR2 FQGNSA. CDR3 DNA sequence: TGTGCCAGCAGCTTCCCGCTCTCTGGGGCCAACGTCCTGACTTTC. This sequence encodes CASSFPLSGANVLTF.

The chain uses TRBV3-1 (or the pseudogene TRBV3-2) and TRBJ1-3; the D is unclear. The ends were cut back, 4 bases at V and 6 bases at J, with 13 bases in the middle. Germline CDR1 and CDR2: LGHDT and YNNKEL (reference sequence). CDR3 length: 14 amino acids. In DNA, the CDR3 is TGTGCCAGCAGCCGACCGGGGTGGGTAAACACCATATATTTT. It is translated as CASSRPGWVNTIYF.

The genes are TRBV15 and TRBJ2-1; the D is unclear. The CDR3 runs 14 residues. The germline gives CDR1 LNHNV, CDR2 YYDKDF (reference sequence). V was shortened by 0 bases and J by 7 bases, with 10 bases between the two germline ends. CDR3 in amino acids: CATSRELLGNEQFF. CDR3 DNA sequence: TGTGCCACCAGCAGAGAACTCCTCGGGAATGAGCAGTTCTTC.

This clone appeared a few times. The chain couples TRBV7-9 to TRBJ2-7, with D hard to call. Between the trimmed V and J ends, which lost 4 bases and 4 bases, there was a span of 11 bases. CDR3 length equals 13 residues. Looked up from germline, CDR1 is SEHNR and CDR2 is FQNEAQ (reference sequence). The CDR3 spells CASSSEASYEQYF. The DNA of the CDR3 is TGTGCCAGCAGCTCCGAGGCGAGTTACGAGCAGTACTTC.

The V call is TRBV28, the J call TRBJ1-5; D not certain. Germline V gives CDR1 MDHEN, CDR2 SYDVKM. This CDR3 spans 11 amino acids. V lost 6 bases to trimming and J lost 5 bases, with 5 bases between them. The CDR3 coding sequence is TGTGCCAGCAGCCGGGATCAGCCCCAGCATTTT. This sequence encodes CASSRDQPQHF.

This chain joins TRBV27 and TRBJ2-7; D possibly uses TRBD1 or TRBD2 (5 bases each). The CDR3 has 15 amino acids. Trimming took 1 base from V and 3 from J, leaving 13 bases between them. Per germline, CDR1 MNHEY and CDR2 SMNVEV (reference sequence). The CDR3 loop is CASSLWGRTIYEQYF. For the CDR3, the DNA is TGTGCCAGCAGTTTATGGGGACGGACAATCTACGAGCAGTACTTC.

V and J are TRBV5-4 and TRBJ1-6; the D is unclear. V lost 0 bases and J lost 10, with 14 bases in between. Germline-derived CDR1 and CDR2 are SGHNT and YYREEE (reference sequence). This CDR3 is 15 amino acids long. The CDR3 DNA sequence: TGTGCCAGCAGCTTGGCCACGGTCGGGGTATCACCCCTCCACTTT. This gives the protein CASSLATVGVSPLHF.

The rearrangement joins TRBV6-5 to TRBJ1-1; D possibly corresponds to TRBD1 (5 bases). V was cut by 0 bases and J by 10 bases, with 15 bases left in between. CDR1 is MNHEY and CDR2 is SVGAGI in the germline V gene. This CDR3 has 14 residues. CDR3 protein: CASSYSSGTGRAFF. Here the CDR3 DNA reads TGTGCCAGCAGTTACTCGAGTGGGACGGGGAGAGCTTTCTTT.